One sample yielded the 18 T cell receptor beta chains listed below, sequenced in a study of graft-versus-host responses after intestinal transplantation. TCRdb's table, derived via immunoSEQ multiplex PCR, lists solely in-frame clones and lacks some. The sample shows more than 12,000 clones, roughly 60% of them seen only once. The starting material, graft tissue, was processed to release intraepithelial and lamina propria lymphocytes. The source was ileum tissue, collected 524 days after transplant. Receptors originate from a human patient who received an intestinal transplant, so some T cells may come from the graft donor.

The V call is TRBV19, the J call TRBJ2-3; TRBD1 aligns across 8 bases. Germline CDR1 reads LNHDA; CDR2 reads SQIVND (reference sequence). Losses at the gene ends were 6 bases for V and 6 bases for J; bases not matched to a gene: 14. CDR3 size: 16 residues. CDR3 sequence: CASRPAWDRMGDTQYF. Here the CDR3 DNA reads TGTGCCAGTAGACCTGCTTGGGACAGGATGGGGGATACGCAGTATTTT.

V gene TRBV30 combines with J gene TRBJ2-3; 12 nucleotides align to TRBD2. Germline loops: CDR1 GTSNPN, CDR2 SVGIG (reference sequence). Unmatched junction bases numbered 3, after V lost 2 bases and J lost 3 bases. This CDR3 is 15 amino acids long. In DNA, the CDR3 is TGTGCCTGGAGTCTAGCGGGGGGGTTGACAGATACGCAGTATTTT. Protein: CAWSLAGGLTDTQYF.

This rearrangement joins TRBV30 to TRBJ2-7; weak D call: TRBD1 (6 bases). Trimming left V 3 bases short and J 3 bases short, with 9 bases between. The V gene's germline CDR1 is GTSNPN and CDR2 SVGIG (reference sequence). This CDR3 contains 12 residues. CDR3 loop: CAWRTGNYEQYF. As DNA, the CDR3 is TGTGCCTGGAGAACAGGGAACTACGAGCAGTACTTC.

The V and J genes are TRBV6-4 and TRBJ2-4; TRBD2 matches 11 bases. There are 15 residues in the CDR3. After removal of 4 bases from V and 6 bases from J, the junction contained 5 bases not matched to a gene. In germline, CDR1 is MRHNA, CDR2 SNTAGT. The CDR3 region is CASSALAGEGNIQYF. The CDR3 nucleotides are TGTGCCAGCAGTGCACTAGCGGGGGAGGGAAACATTCAGTACTTC.

The chain has TRBV4-3 and TRBJ2-7; 8 nucleotides agree with TRBD2. The CDR3 sequence is 14 residues long. Germline CDR1 LGHNA, CDR2 YSLEER. Losses at the gene ends were 1 base for V and 4 bases for J; bases not matched to a gene: 3. CDR3 sequence (DNA): TGCGCCAGCAGCCAAGGCCAGCGGGGGTACGAGCAGTACTTC. This translates into CASSQGQRGYEQYF.

This CDR3 is CASGARTGTVGSPLHF. The CDR3 DNA reads TGTGCCAGCGGCGCCCGGACAGGGACAGTGGGATCACCCCTCCACTTT. The V call is TRBV5-4, the J call TRBJ1-6; 8 nucleotides match TRBD1. Germline assignment: CDR1 SGHNT and CDR2 YYREEE (reference sequence). The CDR3 length is 16 residues. After removal of 7 bases from V and 10 bases from J, the junction contained 16 bases not matched to a gene.

The CDR3 is CASSQDPGPRETQYF. In DNA form, the CDR3 reads TGCGCCAGCAGCCAAGATCCAGGCCCCAGGGAGACCCAGTACTTC. The chain is built from TRBV4-3 and TRBJ2-5; D remains unclear. The V end lost 0 bases, the J end lost 5 bases, and 13 bases lay between the germline ends. This CDR3 contains 15 residues. CDR1 is LGHNA and CDR2 is YSLEER in the germline V gene.

The CDR3 loop is CASSSPLGKTEAFF. The CDR3 bases are TGTGCCAGCAGTTCCCCCCTCGGGAAAACTGAAGCTTTCTTT. The chain couples TRBV6-6 to TRBJ1-1; D gene ambiguous. Germline V gives CDR1 MNHNY, CDR2 SVGAGI (reference sequence). V dropped 4 bases and J dropped 5 bases, with 14 bases sitting between them. The CDR3 sequence is 14 residues long.

This clone occurred a few times. The sample contains more than one DNA sequence encoding this CDR3. V usage is TRBV19 and J usage is TRBJ2-1; 15 bases agree with TRBD2. Germline trimming cut 3 bases from V and 7 bases from J; bases unmatched to any gene: 1. The germline V gene has CDR1 LNHDA and CDR2 SQIVND (reference sequence). CDR3 length equals 15 residues. The CDR3 protein is CASSMGLAGGNEQFF. The CDR3 bases are TGTGCCAGTAGTATGGGACTAGCGGGGGGAAATGAGCAGTTCTTC.

This clone has only a few counts. The rearrangement uses TRBV12-2 and TRBJ2-1; whether TRBD1, the table's D call, matches the DNA was not checked. TRBV12-2 is termed a pseudogene. The CDR3 consists of 17 residues. CDR3 in amino acids: CASRLALDRGTYNEQFF. DNA for the CDR3: TGTGCAAGTCGCTTAGCGCTGGACAGGGGAACCTACAATGAGCAGTTCTTC.

The V and J genes are TRBV5-1 and TRBJ2-1, with 14 bases matching TRBD2. From germline, CDR1 is SGHRS and CDR2 YFSETQ. The CDR3 loop spans 16 amino acids. The J segment lost 7 bases and the V segment lost 3 bases, leaving 6 bases of the junction unmatched. The CDR3 region is CASSSTSGGAGNEQFF. The CDR3 nucleotides are TGCGCCAGCAGCTCGACTAGCGGGGGGGCTGGGAATGAGCAGTTCTTC.

This clone appeared a few times. The chain joins TRBV4-3 to TRBJ1-1; a possible D gene is TRBD1 (5 bases). The CDR3 runs to 16 residues. Trimming cost V 4 bases and J 3 bases, with 18 bases left between them. Germline lookup yields CDR1 LGHNA and CDR2 YSLEER. The CDR3 is CASSRVHGGGDTEAFF. CDR3 DNA: TGCGCCAGCAGCCGGGTGCACGGGGGAGGGGACACTGAAGCTTTCTTT.

The V gene is TRBV4-3, the J gene TRBJ2-1, with 9 bases that match TRBD2. The ends lost 0 bases at V and 6 bases at J; junction bases unmatched: 15. Germline CDR1 LGHNA, CDR2 YSLEER. There are 19 residues in the CDR3. CDR3 in amino acids: CASSQDHPKGSGGRNEQFF. The DNA of the CDR3 is TGCGCCAGCAGCCAAGATCATCCCAAGGGTAGCGGGGGTCGCAATGAGCAGTTCTTC.

The chain links TRBV6-4 to TRBJ2-3, with no clear D. This CDR3 is 14 amino acids long. The germline V and J ends were trimmed by 5 bases and 1 base, with 10 bases remaining between them. In germline, CDR1 is MRHNA, CDR2 SNTAGT. CDR3 sequence: CASSKAVGTDTQYF. CDR3 in DNA: TGTGCCAGCAGTAAGGCGGTCGGCACAGATACGCAGTATTTT.

In DNA form, the CDR3 reads TGCGCCAGCAGCCAGTGGGTAGCGGGGATTTCGGGCGGTACGCAGTATTTT. Its protein product is CASSQWVAGISGGTQYF. The chain carries TRBV4-3 and TRBJ2-3; 8 nucleotides line up with TRBD2. Germline CDR1 LGHNA, CDR2 YSLEER. The CDR3 is 17 residues long. Trimming took 3 bases from V and 8 from J; bases not matched to a gene: 16.

The rearrangement links TRBV29-1 to TRBJ2-5, with 12 positions matching TRBD1. TRBJ2-7 matches the DNA end more closely, so the J call is doubtful. The CDR3 is 13 residues long. Per germline, CDR1 SQVTM and CDR2 ANQGSEA. CDR3 amino acids: CSGGQGASYEQYF. As DNA, the CDR3 is TGCAGCGGGGGACAGGGGGCCTCCTACGAGCAGTACTTC.

J is TRBJ2-7 and V is TRBV4-1, with D perhaps TRBD2 (5 bases). The CDR3 covers 14 residues. The germline V and J ends were trimmed by 4 bases and 3 bases, with 13 bases remaining between them. The germline V gene has CDR1 MGHRA and CDR2 YSYEKL. The CDR3 region has the DNA TGCGCCAGCAGCCCGACGGACGGGGACTACGAGCAGTACTTC. Its protein is CASSPTDGDYEQYF.

The chain uses TRBV7-6 and TRBJ1-1; 9 nucleotides agree with TRBD1. Germline-derived CDR1 and CDR2 are SGHVS and FNYEAQ. This CDR3 spans 16 amino acids. Trimming cost V 0 bases and J 1 base; bases outside gene matches: 3. For the CDR3, the DNA is TGTGCCAGCAGCTTAGCCACAGGGGGCGCGAACACTGAAGCTTTCTTT. Encoded protein: CASSLATGGANTEAFF.